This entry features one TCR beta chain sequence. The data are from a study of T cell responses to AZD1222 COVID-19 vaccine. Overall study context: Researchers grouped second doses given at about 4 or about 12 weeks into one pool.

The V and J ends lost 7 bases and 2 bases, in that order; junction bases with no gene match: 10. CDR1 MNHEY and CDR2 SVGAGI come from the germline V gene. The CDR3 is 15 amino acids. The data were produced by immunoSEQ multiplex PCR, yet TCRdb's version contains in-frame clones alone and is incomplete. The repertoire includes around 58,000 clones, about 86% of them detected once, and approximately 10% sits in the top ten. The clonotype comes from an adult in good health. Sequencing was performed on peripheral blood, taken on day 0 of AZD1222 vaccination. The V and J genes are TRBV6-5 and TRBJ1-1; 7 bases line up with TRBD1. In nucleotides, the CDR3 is TGTGCCAGCACCAGGGGGGGGCAGGTTAACACTGAAGCTTTCTTT. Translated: CASTRGGQVNTEAFF.